Following are 22 T cell receptor beta chains from one sample sequenced in a study of PD-1 blockade in classical Hodgkin lymphoma. All patients relapsed after autologous stem cell transplantation, and brentuximab vedotin exposure varied. The table came from immunoSEQ multiplex PCR; TCRdb's copy has only in-frame clones and leaves some out. The data contain around 25,000 clones, about 80% of them seen just once; the ten biggest clones take up 6.5% to 7%. The sample was peripheral blood mononuclear cells (PBMCs), taken at baseline. The receptors originated from a human donor with classical Hodgkin lymphoma.

The V and J genes are TRBV6-6 and TRBJ2-5, with 8 bases fitting TRBD2. V lost 5 bases and J lost 2; bases outside the gene matches: 7. Germline V gives CDR1 MNHNY, CDR2 SVGAGI (reference sequence). This CDR3 has 15 amino acids. CDR3 residues: CASSGPTSAQETQYF. The CDR3 nucleotides are TGTGCCAGCAGTGGACCGACTAGCGCTCAAGAGACCCAGTACTTC.

DNA of the CDR3: TGTGCCAGCAGCTTTTCCGGGGGGGCCAATAATGAGCAGTTCTTC. It yields the protein CASSFSGGANNEQFF. V is TRBV7-2 and J is TRBJ2-1, with 8 bases that match TRBD2. CDR1 is SGHTA, CDR2 FQGNSA, per germline. Trimming took 3 bases from V and 7 from J; bases not matched to a gene: 8. The CDR3 sequence is 15 residues long.

The genes are TRBV10-1 and TRBJ2-1; D may be TRBD1 (5 bases). The CDR3 consists of 14 residues. V lost 3 bases and J lost 6, with 12 bases in between. The germline CDR1 and CDR2 sequences are WNHNN and SYGVQD (reference sequence). CDR3 in DNA: TGCGCCAGCAGTGACCCAGGGAATGGCAATGAGCAGTTCTTC. Amino acid sequence: CASSDPGNGNEQFF.

The rearrangement joins TRBV29-1 to TRBJ2-3, with 14 bases matching TRBD2. In germline, CDR1 is SQVTM, CDR2 ANQGSEA. The V segment lost 5 bases and the J segment 1 base; nucleotides outside the gene matches: 11. This CDR3 comprises 18 residues. The DNA for the CDR3 is TGCAGCGTTACGACTAGCGGGGGGGCCAATTTGGGCACAGATACGCAGTATTTT. As protein: CSVTTSGGANLGTDTQYF.

The CDR3 loop is CASSQEGGLGDTEAFF. The CDR3 DNA reads TGCGCCAGCAGCCAAGAGGGCGGGCTGGGGGACACTGAAGCTTTCTTT. V usage is TRBV4-3 and J usage is TRBJ1-1, with a possible D match to TRBD1 (5 bases). The germline CDR1 and CDR2 sequences are LGHNA and YSLEER. CDR3 length: 16 amino acids. The germline V and J ends were trimmed by 0 bases and 3 bases, with 14 bases remaining between them.

V usage is TRBV12-5 and J usage is TRBJ2-7, with 9 bases identical to TRBD2. Germline CDR1 and CDR2: LGHNT and FRNRAP. This CDR3 is built from 21 residues. V gave up 4 bases and J gave up 2 bases; unmatched junction bases: 24. The CDR3 bases are TGTGCTAGTGGTTCCCCCGTTTGCGGAGCCTTGGAGCGGGGGGCCACCTACGAGCAGTACTTC. This encodes CASGSPVCGALERGATYEQYF.

This chain connects TRBV7-2 to TRBJ2-7; the D gene is possibly TRBD2 (7 bases). This CDR3 region has 16 residues. The germline gives CDR1 SGHTA, CDR2 FQGNSA. Trimming shortened V by 2 bases and J by 5 bases, and 19 bases separated the two germline ends. CDR3 DNA sequence: TGTGCCAGCAGCTTAATGGGGGGGGCAGGGTTTGACGAGCAGTACTTC. It is translated as CASSLMGGAGFDEQYF.

The table lists this clone with a count of one. The V gene is TRBV7-2, the J gene TRBJ1-4; TRBD1 aligns across 8 bases. The ends lost 3 bases at V and 12 bases at J; junction bases unmatched: 3. The CDR3 totals 12 residues. The germline gives CDR1 SGHTA, CDR2 FQGNSA. CDR3 amino acids: CASSFSGQELFF. CDR3 nucleotide sequence: TGTGCCAGCAGCTTCTCGGGACAGGAACTGTTTTTT. The full variable domain, completed using reference TRBV7-2 and TRBJ1-4, is GAGVSQSPSNKVTEKGKDVELRCDPISGHTALYWYRQSLGQGLEFLIYFQGNSAPDKSGLPSDRFSAERTGGSVSTLTIQRTQQEDSAVYLCASSFSGQELFFGSGTQLSVL.

This clone came up once. The chain is built from TRBV7-8 and TRBJ2-3; 9 positions match TRBD2. The germline CDR1 and CDR2 sequences are SGHVS and FQNEAQ. The CDR3 sequence is 16 residues long. Trimming at V came to 0 bases and at J to 2 bases, leaving 3 bases not matched to a gene. The CDR3 loop reads CASSLALAGYTDTQYF. The CDR3 DNA is TGTGCCAGCAGCTTAGCGCTAGCGGGGTACACAGATACGCAGTATTTT. Together with reference TRBV7-8 and TRBJ2-3, the CDR3 gives the full variable domain: GAGVSQSPRYKVAKRGQDVALRCDPISGHVSLFWYQQALGQGPEFLTYFQNEAQLDKSGLPSDRFFAERPEGSVSTLKIQRTQQEDSAVYLCASSLALAGYTDTQYFGPGTRLTVL.

This clone was detected only once. The CDR3 DNA reads TGTGCCAGTAGTATCAGTGTATGGGGGAACACTGAAGCTTTCTTT. Translated: CASSISVWGNTEAFF. The chain recombines TRBV19 with TRBJ1-1; D remains ambiguous. Germline values: CDR1 LNHDA, CDR2 SQIVND (reference sequence). The CDR3 sequence is 15 residues long. Trimming stripped 3 bases from V and 1 base from J, with 12 bases between. The variable domain in full, with the rest retrieved from reference TRBV19 and TRBJ1-1, is DGGITQSPKYLFRKEGQNVTLSCEQNLNHDAMYWYRQDPGQGLRLIYYSQIVNDFQKGDIAEGYSVSREKKESFPLTVTSAQKNPTAFYLCASSISVWGNTEAFFGQGTRLTVV.

V gene TRBV7-2 combines with J gene TRBJ2-7; 8 bases are a match to TRBD2. V dropped 4 bases and J dropped 3; count of bases not matched to a gene: 2. The germline CDR1 and CDR2 sequences are SGHTA and FQGNSA. This CDR3 has 13 amino acids. CDR3 nucleotides: TGTGCCAGCAGCTCCGGGACTAGCTACGAGCAGTACTTC. This codes for CASSSGTSYEQYF.

This clone was observed once. The CDR3 coding sequence is TGTGCCAGCAGTAAACCAGGACTAGCGGGGAGCTCGAACACCGGGGAGCTGTTTTTT. Its protein is CASSKPGLAGSSNTGELFF. The chain is built from TRBV27 and TRBJ2-2, with TRBD2 matching 12 bases. CDR1 is MNHEY and CDR2 is SMNVEV in the germline V gene (reference sequence). The CDR3 sequence is 19 residues long. V shed 5 bases, J shed 0 bases, and the junction held 10 bases outside the gene matches.

The chain links TRBV10-1 to TRBJ2-3; the D call may be TRBD1 or TRBD2 (5 bases each). Germline V gene data show CDR1 as WNHNN and CDR2 as SYGVQD (reference sequence). The CDR3 totals 14 residues. V was pared by 4 bases and J by 5 bases, with 13 bases between. CDR3 protein: CASSVSGRRDTQYF. CDR3 sequence (DNA): TGCGCCAGCAGTGTGTCGGGGCGCCGAGATACGCAGTATTTT.

The V call is TRBV5-4, the J call TRBJ2-7; D might be TRBD1 or TRBD2, each matching 5 bases. V gave up 0 bases and J gave up 5 bases, with 12 bases separating them. The CDR3 runs 14 residues. Germline lookup yields CDR1 SGHNT and CDR2 YYREEE (reference sequence). The CDR3 nucleotides read TGTGCCAGCAGCTTGGGGGGGTTCAAGCACGAGCAGTACTTC. This translates into CASSLGGFKHEQYF.

The gene calls are TRBV6-6 and TRBJ1-1; possibly TRBD1 for D (6 bases). The germline gives CDR1 MNHNY, CDR2 SVGAGI (reference sequence). The ends were cut back, 5 bases at V and 1 base at J, with 8 bases in the middle. The CDR3 is 13 amino acids. CDR3: CASSPTGNTEAFF. The DNA for the CDR3 is TGTGCCAGCAGTCCGACAGGGAACACTGAAGCTTTCTTT.

This chain joins TRBV7-6 and TRBJ2-5, with 7 positions matching TRBD2. This CDR3 contains 16 residues. Trimming at V came to 1 base and at J to 5 bases, leaving 10 bases not matched to a gene. The germline gives CDR1 SGHVS, CDR2 FNYEAQ. In DNA form, the CDR3 reads TGTGCCAGCAGCTTAGGTCCCAGGACTAGGACGGAGACCCAGTACTTC. Amino acids: CASSLGPRTRTETQYF.

The V and J genes are TRBV29-1 and TRBJ2-1; D ambiguous. With 7 bases removed from V and 4 bases from J, the gap between germline ends came to 11 bases. This CDR3 comprises 12 residues. Germline assignment: CDR1 SQVTM and CDR2 ANQGSEA. CDR3 region: CSAFTRYNEQFF. The CDR3 DNA is TGCAGCGCGTTTACGCGATACAATGAGCAGTTCTTC.

CDR3 in DNA: TGTGCTAGTGGTTTCGGGGGACAAGAGACCCAGTACTTC. This translates into CASGFGGQETQYF. This sequence joins TRBV12-5 and TRBJ2-5; possible D gene TRBD2, 6 bases. Germline loops: CDR1 LGHNT, CDR2 FRNRAP. Trimming removed 3 bases at V and 2 bases at J, with 7 bases between. The CDR3 runs 13 residues.

The chain carries TRBV30 and TRBJ2-7; 9 bases fit TRBD1. V trimming: 7 bases; J trimming: 2 bases; junction bases outside the gene matches: 6. Germline CDR1 reads GTSNPN; CDR2 reads SVGIG (reference sequence). The CDR3 runs to 13 residues. The CDR3 bases are TGTGCCTACGGGACAGGGACAACCTACGAGCAGTACTTC. It yields the protein CAYGTGTTYEQYF.

The rearrangement uses TRBV6-5 and TRBJ2-3, with D perhaps matching TRBD2 (6 bases). This CDR3 has 13 amino acids. Between the trimmed V and J ends, which lost 7 bases and 0 bases, there was a span of 8 bases. Germline CDR1 is MNHEY and CDR2 is SVGAGI. CDR3 sequence: CASKLASTDTQYF. DNA of the CDR3: TGTGCCAGCAAACTAGCAAGCACAGATACGCAGTATTTT.

The chain recombines TRBV9 with TRBJ2-1; D gene unclear. V lost 2 bases and J 9 bases, leaving 9 bases between the germline ends. This CDR3 is 12 amino acids long. Per the germline V gene, CDR1 is SGDLS and CDR2 is YYNGEE. CDR3 nucleotides: TGTGCCAGCAGCGTGGGGTTCGGTGAGCAGTTCTTC. Translated, it gives CASSVGFGEQFF.

The J gene is TRBJ2-3, the V gene TRBV6-6; 10 bases map to TRBD2. The junction had 4 bases not matched to a gene; V was cut back by 5 bases and J by 5 bases. There are 14 residues in the CDR3. From germline, CDR1 is MNHNY and CDR2 SVGAGI (reference sequence). CDR3 protein: CASSKAGGQDTQYF. CDR3 bases: TGTGCCAGCAGTAAAGCGGGGGGGCAAGATACGCAGTATTTT.